These 10 T cell receptor beta chains share one sample of origin, sequenced in a study of cytomegalovirus exposure and HLA in healthy donors. Produced via immunoSEQ multiplex PCR; TCRdb's table is partial and in-frame only. The data hold about 360,000 clones, with just over 85% observed a single time. Sequenced input: PBMCs. Source of these receptors: a woman between 18 and 30 years old in good health and CMV-seronegative.

Notes on this clone: No DNA is shown, since the ends of the CDR3 on it are uncertain; the CDR3 is the one TCRdb lists. The chain combines TRBV6-5 with TRBJ2-1; the D call TRBD1 from the table was never checked on the DNA. Both ends counted, the CDR3 spans 16 residues. Per germline, CDR1 MNHEY and CDR2 SVGAGI. CDR3 in amino acids: CASSSSAGVSYNEQFF.

The J gene is TRBJ2-1, the V gene TRBV5-1; possible D gene TRBD2, 5 bases. V lost 4 bases and J lost 8, with 13 bases in between. Looked up from germline, CDR1 is SGHRS and CDR2 is YFSETQ. The CDR3 is 13 residues long. The CDR3 spells CASSRQDLDEQFF. As DNA, the CDR3 is TGCGCCAGCAGCCGTCAGGACTTGGATGAGCAGTTCTTC.

This chain connects TRBV6-5 to TRBJ2-1; 12 nucleotides match TRBD2. V lost 2 bases and J lost 12; bases outside the gene matches: 8. This CDR3 is built from 15 residues. Germline V lookup: CDR1 MNHEY, CDR2 SVGAGI. The CDR3 DNA follows: TGTGCCAGCAGTTACGGATCTAGCGGGAGGGCCCCGCAGTTCTTC. Translating it yields CASSYGSSGRAPQFF.

This chain uses TRBV18 with TRBJ2-7; D is unresolved. In germline, CDR1 is KGHSH, CDR2 LQKENI. Trimming pared 4 bases from V and 3 bases from J, leaving 13 bases between. The CDR3 is 14 amino acids. CDR3: CASSLHAGIYEQYF. The CDR3, as DNA: TGTGCCAGCTCACTCCACGCAGGCATCTACGAGCAGTACTTC.

The chain recombines TRBV5-4 with TRBJ1-1; D gene unclear. CDR3 size: 15 residues. Germline lookup yields CDR1 SGHNT and CDR2 YYREEE (reference sequence). Trimming pared 0 bases from V and 1 base from J, leaving 10 bases between. The CDR3 DNA follows: TGTGCCAGCAGCTTGGTCGGACTCGCGAACACTGAAGCTTTCTTT. As protein: CASSLVGLANTEAFF.

This clone showed up just once. The chain links TRBV15 to TRBJ2-1; 12 bases agree with TRBD2. In germline, CDR1 is LNHNV, CDR2 YYDKDF (reference sequence). The CDR3 sequence is 16 residues long. V trimming: 5 bases; J trimming: 4 bases; junction bases outside the gene matches: 6. The CDR3, as DNA: TGTGCCACCAGCCCCTGGACTAGCGGGGTATACAATGAGCAGTTCTTC. Its translation is CATSPWTSGVYNEQFF.

The chain uses TRBV11-2 and TRBJ2-3; 10 nucleotides match TRBD2. The CDR3 contains 16 residues. Germline V lookup: CDR1 SGHAT, CDR2 FQNNGV. V was pared by 5 bases and J by 1 base, with 6 bases of the junction left unmatched. The CDR3 nucleotides are TGTGCCAGCAGCCGCAGCGGACTAGCGGGCACAGATACGCAGTATTTT. Amino acid sequence: CASSRSGLAGTDTQYF.

The gene calls are TRBV28 and TRBJ1-5; 9 positions match TRBD1. The germline V gene has CDR1 MDHEN and CDR2 SYDVKM. J gave up 1 base and V 2 bases, and 9 bases lay outside the gene matches. This CDR3 spans 18 amino acids. CDR3 sequence: CASSLTSYRGRSNQPQHF. The CDR3 region has the DNA TGTGCCAGCAGTTTAACCTCTTACAGGGGGCGGAGCAATCAGCCCCAGCATTTT. Full variable domain (missing parts from reference TRBV28 and TRBJ1-5): DVKVTQSSRYLVKRTGEKVFLECVQDMDHENMFWYRQDPGLGLRLIYFSYDVKMKEKGDIPEGYSVSREKKERFSLILESASTNQTSMYLCASSLTSYRGRSNQPQHFGDGTRLSIL.

V gene TRBV7-2 combines with J gene TRBJ2-1; D gene uncertain. V lost 1 base, J lost 4 bases, and 11 bases lay in between. Germline V gene data show CDR1 as SGHTA and CDR2 as FQGNSA. The CDR3 length is 15 residues. DNA of the CDR3: TGTGCCAGCAGCTTAGAAAGCGCCCTATACAATGAGCAGTTCTTC. Encoded protein: CASSLESALYNEQFF.

The gene calls are TRBV29-1 and TRBJ2-7, with TRBD2 matching 10 bases. Trimming at V came to 5 bases and at J to 0 bases, leaving 1 base not matched to a gene. CDR1 and CDR2 from the germline V gene are SQVTM and ANQGSEA. The CDR3 loop spans 13 amino acids. CDR3 protein: CSVTSGISYEQYF. The CDR3 DNA sequence: TGCAGCGTTACTAGCGGGATCTCCTACGAGCAGTACTTC.